This T cell receptor (beta chain) emerged from a study of blood T cell repertoires in COVID-19. About the research overall: The study drew acute and convalescent COVID-19 samples from the United States, Italy and Spain. Sources were T cells, B-cell-depleted T cells, or PBMCs; the material itself was cDNA or gDNA.

The CDR3 extends over 13 amino acids. The V gene end was trimmed by 7 bases and the J gene end by 4 bases; junction bases not matched to a gene: 7. Germline CDR1 reads SGHRS; CDR2 reads YFSETQ. How the authors handled the data: Estimated nucleated cell counts came from reference gene primer amplification. The protocol was immunoSEQ multiplex PCR, while the TCRdb copy is restricted to in-frame clones and leaves out a portion. V and J calls and clone size are as listed in that table; D and trimming were resolved from the DNA. This sample has fewer than 110,000 clones, with around 85% found just once. The receptor was isolated from a woman aged 70 to 79 with active or convalescent COVID-19. Sequencing used peripheral blood. The V and J genes are TRBV5-1 and TRBJ2-7; 8 bases align to TRBD2. The CDR3 loop reads CASGLAGPYEQYF. As DNA, the CDR3 is TGCGCCAGCGGATTAGCGGGACCTTACGAGCAGTACTTC.